This passage covers 27 T cell receptor delta chains from one sample sequenced in a study of delta chains in infants with herpesvirus infections. Gamma-chain- and delta-chain-specific primers converted PBMC RNA into TCR cDNA. TCRdb ran CATT on the RT-PCR reads. The sample shows fewer than 600 delta-chain clones, about 60% of them seen only once. Sequencing used peripheral blood, obtained at time point 4 of longitudinal follow-up. All receptors come from a human donor who was a Ugandan infant, either HIV-exposed or HIV-unexposed (not recorded which).

In regard to this clone: A far more abundant clone sits one base away, making this likely a read error. This sample also contains other DNA sequences that code for the same CDR3. The rearrangement uses TRDV1 and TRDJ1; 11 bases align to TRDD3. The CDR3 is 24 residues long. J lost 0 bases, V lost 1 base, and 25 bases had no gene match. Germline-derived CDR1 and CDR2 are TSWWSYY and QGS. The CDR3 DNA sequence: TGTGCTCTTGGGGAACCGCTTCCTTCCTTCTTTTCGTGCTGGGGGATACTGTACACCGATAAACTCATCTTT. Translated: CALGEPLPSFFSCWGILYTDKLIF.

A remark on this clone: A far larger clone differs by one base, so this is likely a read error. The V call is TRDV1, the J call TRDJ1, with 12 nucleotides matching TRDD3. Per germline, CDR1 TSWWSYY and CDR2 QGS. With V trimmed by 3 bases and J by 0 bases, 29 bases remained unmatched. The CDR3 sequence is 25 residues long. The CDR3 nucleotides are TGTGCTCTTGGGGATCCCCTGGGAACCTGTGGCCTCCACACTGGGGGATACATTAACACCGATAAACTCATCTTT. This sequence encodes CALGDPLGTCGLHTGGYINTDKLIF.

Concerning this clone: A far larger clone is off by one base, so a read error is likely. At the DNA level, this CDR3 is encoded by other sequences in the same sample as well. This rearrangement joins TRAV29/DV5 to TRDJ3; 8 bases are a match to TRDD3. J lost 0 bases, V lost 1 base, and 18 bases had no gene match. The CDR3 is 22 residues long. Germline V gene sequence: CDR1 NSMFDY, CDR2 ISSIKDK. The CDR3 DNA is TGTGCAGCAAGCTACGCAAGGGATACGATCCCTCGGAGCTCCTGGGACACCCGACAGATGTTTTTC. Its translation is CAASYARDTIPRSSWDTRQMFF. The entire variable domain, with the rest obtained from reference TRAV29/DV5 and TRDJ3, is as follows: DQQVKQNSPSLSVQEGRISILNCDYTNSMFDYFLWYKKYPAEGPTFLISISSIKDKNEDGRFTVFLNKSAKHLSLHIVPSQPGDSAVYFCAASYARDTIPRSSWDTRQMFFGTGIKLFVEP.

As concerns this clone: A far larger clone differs by one base, so this is likely a read error. The chain joins TRDV1 to TRDJ2; TRDD3 agrees at 11 bases. Germline values: CDR1 TSWWSYY, CDR2 QGS. This CDR3 comprises 20 residues. Here the CDR3 DNA reads TGTGCTCTTGGGGAAGATCCTATCTGGGGGATACCTCCTTTGACAGAACAACTCTTCTTT. Its translation: CALGEDPIWGIPPLTEQLFF.

This clone is hyperexpanded in the sample. Additional DNA sequences in this sample encode the identical CDR3. V and J are TRDV3 and TRDJ1; TRDD3 aligns across 7 bases. This CDR3 is built from 15 residues. Losses at the gene ends were 0 bases for V and 0 bases for J; bases not matched to a gene: 7. Germline CDR1 is TVYSNPD and CDR2 is GDNSRS (reference sequence). The CDR3 nucleotides read TGTGCCTTTAGTATCTGGGGGTTATACACCGATAAACTCATCTTT. Translated, it gives CAFSIWGLYTDKLIF.

Concerning this clone: This is likely an artifact of a read error, given a far larger clone one base away. The gene calls are TRDV1 and TRDJ1; 10 positions agree with TRDD3. The germline CDR1 and CDR2 sequences are TSWWSYY and QGS. The CDR3 has 24 amino acids. In DNA form, the CDR3 reads TGTGCTCTTGGGGAACCGCTTCCTTCCTTCTTTTCGTGCTGGGGGATATTGTACACCGAAAAACTCATCTTT. Translation gives CALGEPLPSFFSCWGILYTEKLIF.

Note on this clone: A far larger clone is only one base removed, so a read error is likely. The identical CDR3 is also encoded by other nucleotide sequences in the sample. The rearrangement links TRDV1 to TRDJ1, with 7 bases lining up with TRDD3. The CDR3 consists of 20 residues. Germline V gene sequence: CDR1 TSWWSYY, CDR2 QGS. V was clipped by 7 bases and J by 2 bases; unmatched bases: 25. Written as DNA, the CDR3 is TGTGCTCTTGACCCTCCTTATTCCCCTACTGGGGATCCGTATACCGATAAACTCATCTTT. Protein: CALDPPYSPTGDPYTDKLIF.

As concerns this clone: A far larger clone is only one base removed, so a read error is likely. The chain employs TRDV1 and TRDJ3; D possibly matches TRDD2 or TRDD3 (5 bases each). Germline V gene lookup returns CDR1 TSWWSYY and CDR2 QGS. V gave up 7 bases and J gave up 0 bases, with 31 bases separating them. The CDR3 consists of 23 residues. DNA for the CDR3: TGTGCTCTTGATCGCTACTTTCCTTTACCTGGGATGCCGAGCTCCTGGGACACCCGACAGATGTTTTTC. This translates into CALDRYFPLPGMPSSWDTRQMFF.

Relative to its sample, this clone is hyperexpanded. Other DNA sequences in this specimen translate into the identical CDR3. J is TRDJ1 and V is TRDV3; 13 bases align to TRDD3. The CDR3 covers 18 residues. The trim removed 4 bases at V and 4 bases at J, leaving 18 bases unmatched. Germline V gene sequence: CDR1 TVYSNPD, CDR2 GDNSRS (reference sequence). The CDR3 sequence: CASSYPTHTGGYGDKLIF. DNA for the CDR3: TGTGCCTCTTCCTACCCAACTCATACTGGGGGATACGGCGATAAACTCATCTTT.

About this clone itself: Given a far larger clone just one base away, this is likely a sequencing read error. Other DNA sequences of this sample code for an identical CDR3. The V gene is TRDV3, the J gene TRDJ1, with 11 positions matching TRDD3. The V gene end was trimmed by 5 bases and the J gene end by 0 bases; junction bases not matched to a gene: 23. The germline gives CDR1 TVYSNPD, CDR2 GDNSRS (reference sequence). The CDR3 loop spans 20 amino acids. The CDR3 nucleotides are TGTGCCCTCCCTACTGGGGGATATTTCCCAACCATCCCGTACACCGATAAACTCATCTTT. It translates to CALPTGGYFPTIPYTDKLIF.

About this clone: This sequence is one base from a far larger clone and is likely a read error. The CDR3 coding sequence is TGTGCCTGTGACATACTGGGGGATACGACAGCACAACTCTTCTTT. Translation: CACDILGDTTAQLFF. The chain combines TRDV2 with TRDJ2, with TRDD3 matching 12 bases. Germline V lookup: CDR1 GEAIGNYY, CDR2 EKD. The CDR3 consists of 15 residues. V lost 2 bases and J lost 4; bases outside the gene matches: 1.

Only a few counts were recorded for this clone. This probably arose from a read error, given a far larger clone one base away. The CDR3 region is CACDILGDTDELIF. CDR3 sequence (DNA): TGTGCCTGTGACATACTGGGGGATACCGATGAACTCATCTTT. The V call is TRDV2, the J call TRDJ1; 12 bases align to TRDD3. CDR3 length: 14 residues. From germline, CDR1 is GEAIGNYY and CDR2 EKD.

About this clone itself: This is likely an artifact of a read error, given a far larger clone one base away. Other DNA sequences of this sample code for an identical CDR3. The chain combines TRDV1 with TRDJ1; 9 positions agree with TRDD2. CDR3 length: 21 residues. Germline V gives CDR1 TSWWSYY, CDR2 QGS. Germline trimming cut 4 bases from V and 4 bases from J; bases unmatched to any gene: 25. The CDR3 sequence: CALGVPPSYFGLGKRIDKLIF. The CDR3 nucleotides read TGTGCTCTTGGGGTTCCCCCTTCCTACTTTGGATTGGGGAAGCGGATCGATAAACTCATCTTT.

As to this clone: A far larger clone is off by one base, so a read error is likely. Other DNA sequences within the sample encode an identical CDR3. The CDR3 loop reads CALGELRTPPIFWGITRADKLIF. The CDR3 DNA follows: TGTGCTCTTGGGGAACTAAGAACTCCTCCCATCTTCTGGGGGATAACGCGGGCCGATAAACTCATCTTT. The chain is built from TRDV1 and TRDJ1; 10 positions match TRDD3. V gave up 0 bases and J gave up 3 bases; unmatched junction bases: 25. This CDR3 region has 23 residues. Germline-derived CDR1 and CDR2 are TSWWSYY and QGS.

This clone is labeled large. In the same sample, other DNA sequences code for this CDR3. The gene calls are TRDV1 and TRDJ1; 8 nucleotides line up with TRDD2. After removal of 1 base from V and 7 bases from J, the junction contained 23 bases not matched to a gene. Germline-derived CDR1 and CDR2 are TSWWSYY and QGS. The length of the CDR3 is 20 residues. The CDR3 nucleotides are TGTGCTCTTGGGGAACCTTCCTACTGTCTACTGGGCGCTACGGAGTCTAAACTCATCTTT. This gives the protein CALGEPSYCLLGATESKLIF.

In this sample, this clone turned up once. A far bigger clonotype differs at one base, so this is likely a read error. This specimen includes other DNA sequences encoding the same CDR3. The rearrangement uses TRDV2 and TRDJ3; 10 nucleotides agree with TRDD3. From germline, CDR1 is GEAIGNYY and CDR2 EKD. CDR3 length: 20 amino acids. CDR3 amino acids: CACEKLLGDKSSWDTRQMFF. The DNA for the CDR3 is TGTGCCTGTGAAAAACTTCTGGGGGATAAGAGCTCCTGGGACACCCGACAGATGTTTTTT.

Notes on this clone: A far larger clone is a single base away, which makes a read error likely. The genes are TRAV23/DV6 and TRDJ3; tentative D call: TRDD3 (6 bases). The CDR3 has 20 amino acids. Germline CDR1 NTAFDY, CDR2 IRPDVSE (reference sequence). CDR3 sequence (DNA): TGTGCTGGGCCGCCCCAAAGACTGGAGGATACATCCTGGGACACCCGACAGATGTTTTTC. It encodes CAGPPQRLEDTSWDTRQMFF.

This clone was observed a few times. This likely traces to a read error, being one base from a far larger clone. Other DNA sequences in the same sample also yield this CDR3. The rearrangement links TRAV23/DV6 to TRDJ1, with 13 bases identical to TRDD3. Germline CDR1 NTAFDY, CDR2 IRPDVSE (reference sequence). The CDR3 is 19 residues long. Written as DNA, the CDR3 is TGTGCTGGGCCCGTCTTCCCGTTCGTACTGGGGGATACGTTAATCGAACTCATCTTT. This encodes CAGPVFPFVLGDTLIELIF.

In regard to this clone: With a far larger clone one base away, a read error is the likely cause. The chain employs TRDV1 and TRDJ1; 7 nucleotides agree with TRDD3. The CDR3 totals 17 residues. The junction had 20 bases not matched to a gene; V was cut back by 9 bases and J by 4 bases. Germline-derived CDR1 and CDR2 are TSWWSYY and QGS. The CDR3 region is CALGTLGSWGSVDKLIF. CDR3 nucleotide sequence: TGTGCTCTCGGAACCCTCGGGTCCTGGGGGTCCGTCGATAAACTCATCTTT.

In regard to this clone: A read error is likely here: a far larger clone is one base away. The chain is built from TRAV29/DV5 and TRDJ3, with 8 positions matching TRDD3. Germline V CDR1 and CDR2: NSMFDY, ISSIKDK. The CDR3 is 22 amino acids. The V and J ends lost 1 base and 0 bases, in that order; junction bases with no gene match: 18. The CDR3 DNA reads as TGTGCAGCAAGCTACGCAAGGGATACGATCTCCCGGAGCTCCTGGGACACCCGACAGATGTTTTTC. Translating it yields CAASYARDTISRSSWDTRQMFF.

The rearrangement uses TRDV1 and TRDJ1; 10 bases match TRDD3. This CDR3 contains 22 residues. Germline V lookup: CDR1 TSWWSYY, CDR2 QGS. Trimming took 4 bases from V and 2 from J; bases not matched to a gene: 25. This CDR3 is CALGGPYPFSWGIPLRTDKLIF. The CDR3 nucleotides are TGTGCTCTTGGGGGGCCTTATCCCTTTAGTTGGGGGATACCCTTGCGGACCGATAAACTCATCTTT.

This clone was seen a single time. It is likely a read error: a sequence one base away is far more abundant. The chain uses TRDV1 and TRDJ1; D possibly corresponds to TRDD2 (9 bases). The CDR3 is made up of 21 amino acids. Per germline, CDR1 TSWWSYY and CDR2 QGS. The CDR3 nucleotides read TGTGCTCTTGTGGAACCACGACCCTCCTTCCTACTGGGGGTTTACACCGATAAACTCATCTTT. Its protein is CALVEPRPSFLLGVYTDKLIF.

Details on this clone: With a far larger clone one base away, a read error is the likely cause. The identical CDR3 is also encoded by other nucleotide sequences in the sample. This chain links TRDV3 with TRDJ1, with TRDD3 as a possible D gene (8 bases). This CDR3 contains 19 residues. Per germline, CDR1 TVYSNPD and CDR2 GDNSRS (reference sequence). The CDR3 DNA follows: TGTGCTTCTCCCCCTTCCTGCCGGGGGATAGCCAGAACCACCGATAAACTCATCTTT. Encoded protein: CASPPSCRGIARTTDKLIF.

The rearrangement uses TRDV1 and TRDJ1; 8 bases align to TRDD3. Germline values: CDR1 TSWWSYY, CDR2 QGS. The V gene end was trimmed by 0 bases and the J gene end by 10 bases; junction bases not matched to a gene: 28. The CDR3 loop spans 21 amino acids. The DNA for the CDR3 is TGTGCTCTTGGGGAACTATCCCTGGCTCCCCGGTGGGGGGATAAACGGGATGGACTCATCTTT. This sequence encodes CALGELSLAPRWGDKRDGLIF.

A note on this clone: It is likely a read error: a sequence one base away is far more abundant. The identical CDR3 is also encoded by other nucleotide sequences in the sample. The chain has TRDV1 and TRDJ2, with TRDD3 identical over 11 bases. The CDR3 length is 20 residues. Germline-derived CDR1 and CDR2 are TSWWSYY and QGS. The V segment lost 2 bases and the J segment 2 bases; nucleotides outside the gene matches: 13. The CDR3, as DNA: TGTGCTCTTGGGGAAGATCCTATCTGGGGGATACCTCCGTTGACAGCACAACTCTTCTTT. This sequence encodes CALGEDPIWGIPPLTAQLFF.

Comment on this clone: A single base is all that separates this from a far larger clone, so a read error is likely. The rearrangement uses TRDV1 and TRDJ1; 10 bases are shared with TRDD3. CDR3 length: 23 residues. CDR1 is TSWWSYY, CDR2 QGS, per germline. The CDR3 loop is CALGALDLSWGISLHPYTNKLIF. CDR3 nucleotide sequence: TGTGCTCTTGGGGCCCTGGACCTATCCTGGGGGATATCCCTCCACCCGTACACCAATAAACTCATCTTT.

Comment on this clone: The likely explanation is a read error, given a far larger clone one base away. The V and J genes are TRDV1 and TRDJ1, with 9 bases fitting TRDD2. V was clipped by 2 bases and J by 5 bases; unmatched bases: 24. This CDR3 contains 21 residues. Per germline, CDR1 TSWWSYY and CDR2 QGS. The CDR3 nucleotides read TGTGCTCTTGGGGAAGCCCCGGCCTTCCTACGTTACGTGGGGGTTACAGATAAACTCATCTTT. Translation: CALGEAPAFLRYVGVTDKLIF.